These 18 T cell receptor beta chains were all obtained from the same sample, sequenced in a study of blood T cell repertoires in COVID-19. Repertoires were generated with immunoSEQ multiplex PCR, while TCRdb's copy carries only in-frame clones and drops some. The repertoire holds 650,000 to 800,000 clones, with over 80% as singletons. Sequencing used peripheral blood. Receptors were obtained from a woman aged 18-29 years with acute or convalescent COVID-19.

V and J are TRBV11-2 and TRBJ1-5; D remains unclear. The V gene lost 1 base and the J gene lost 9 bases, with 10 bases spanning the gap. Germline lookup yields CDR1 SGHAT and CDR2 FQNNGV. The CDR3 runs to 13 residues. The CDR3 bases are TGTGCCAGCAGCTTAGCCTTTGCGGGGCCCCAGCATTTT. Amino acids: CASSLAFAGPQHF.

The chain uses TRBV5-1 and TRBJ1-4; D not resolved. Trimming cost V 0 bases and J 8 bases, with 11 bases left between them. The CDR3 sequence is 14 residues long. CDR1 and CDR2 (germline): SGHRS, YFSETQ. The CDR3 bases are TGCGCCAGCAGCTTGGACGGGTTAAGAGAAAAACTGTTTTTT. It codes for CASSLDGLREKLFF.

This sequence joins TRBV30 and TRBJ1-1; a possible D gene is TRBD1 (5 bases). The CDR3 is made up of 12 amino acids. Trimming stripped 0 bases from V and 11 bases from J, with 13 bases between. CDR1 and CDR2 from the germline V gene are GTSNPN and SVGIG (reference sequence). The CDR3 DNA reads TGTGCCTGGAGTGTAAGGTCAGGGAGGGCTTTCTTT. It translates to CAWSVRSGRAFF.

This sequence joins TRBV4-1 and TRBJ2-3; 12 nucleotides match TRBD2. This CDR3 region has 16 residues. Per germline, CDR1 MGHRA and CDR2 YSYEKL. With 2 bases clipped from V and 6 bases from J, the junction kept 6 bases outside the gene matches. The CDR3 loop is CASSQYLAGGPDTQYF. Here the CDR3 DNA reads TGCGCCAGCAGCCAATACCTAGCGGGGGGGCCCGATACGCAGTATTTT.

In its sample, this clone was seen a few times. One end of the junction is discordant with germline, which a read error may explain. The CDR3 protein is CASSLPPDYSF. The CDR3 coding sequence is TGTGCCAGCAGCTTACCTCCGGACTACTCCTTT. The J gene is TRBJ2-2, the V gene TRBV11-2, with TRBD2 as a possible D gene (6 bases). CDR3 length: 11 amino acids. The germline V gene encodes CDR1 SGHAT and CDR2 FQNNGV.

This chain connects TRBV2 to TRBJ1-2; 9 bases are a match to TRBD1. Germline trimming cut 8 bases from V and 4 bases from J; bases unmatched to any gene: 14. CDR3 length: 16 residues. Germline CDR1 SNHLY, CDR2 FYNNEI. CDR3 sequence (DNA): TGTGCCAGCCTGGGCGGGACAGGGCGCTTTGGCTATGGCTACACCTTC. It is translated as CASLGGTGRFGYGYTF.

The chain recombines TRBV9 with TRBJ1-2; tentative D call: TRBD1 (6 bases). The germline gives CDR1 SGDLS, CDR2 YYNGEE. CDR3 size: 15 residues. The ends were cut back, 4 bases at V and 0 bases at J, with 13 bases in the middle. CDR3 amino acids: CASSQDSPANYGYTF. The CDR3 region has the DNA TGTGCCAGCAGCCAGGACAGCCCAGCTAACTATGGCTACACCTTC.

Here the CDR3 reads CASSNWATRDTQYF. In DNA, the CDR3 is TGTGCCAGCAGTAATTGGGCCACCCGGGATACGCAGTATTTT. V usage is TRBV25-1 and J usage is TRBJ2-3; D not certain. The CDR3 extends over 14 amino acids. Trimming left V 5 bases short and J 6 bases short, with 15 bases between. Germline V gives CDR1 MGHDK, CDR2 SYGVNS.

The chain couples TRBV6-5 to TRBJ1-1; no clear D. V was shortened by 0 bases and J by 1 base, with 9 bases between the two germline ends. The CDR3 consists of 15 residues. Germline loops: CDR1 MNHEY, CDR2 SVGAGI. Here the CDR3 DNA reads TGTGCCAGCAGTTACTCCGGTCATTGGAACACTGAAGCTTTCTTT. Its translation is CASSYSGHWNTEAFF.

This chain's CDR3 is CASSRPGQGAEAFF. The CDR3 coding sequence is TGTGCCAGCAGTCGACCTGGACAGGGCGCTGAAGCTTTCTTT. The chain is built from TRBV6-2 or TRBV6-3 and TRBJ1-1; 8 bases map to TRBD1. This CDR3 contains 14 residues. The J segment lost 6 bases and the V segment lost 5 bases, leaving 8 bases of the junction unmatched. Germline V gives CDR1 MNHEY, CDR2 SVGEGT.

V gene TRBV20-1 combines with J gene TRBJ2-7; D call uncertain. The V gene lost 3 bases and the J gene lost 0 bases, with 9 bases spanning the gap. There are 13 residues in the CDR3. Germline loops: CDR1 DFQATT, CDR2 SNEGSKA (reference sequence). For the CDR3, the DNA is TGCAGTGCTAGTCAGGTGAACTCCTACGAGCAGTACTTC. Translating gives CSASQVNSYEQYF.

This clone was counted a single time. The chain has TRBV4-3 and TRBJ1-1, with 7 bases that match TRBD1. V shed 3 bases, J shed 3 bases, and the junction held 16 bases outside the gene matches. The CDR3 consists of 18 residues. Germline V gene sequence: CDR1 LGHNA, CDR2 YSLEER. The chain's CDR3 is CASSQMGDSPRDDTEAFF. In DNA form, the CDR3 reads TGCGCCAGCAGCCAGATGGGGGACAGCCCCCGGGATGACACTGAAGCTTTCTTT.

This chain uses TRBV24-1 with TRBJ2-3, with TRBD2 as a possible D gene (5 bases). The germline gives CDR1 KGHDR, CDR2 SFDVKD. This CDR3 contains 16 residues. V shed 0 bases and J shed 1 base, with 10 bases lying between them. The CDR3 reads CATSDLNRAGTDTQYF. In nucleotides, the CDR3 is TGTGCCACCAGTGATTTGAACAGAGCGGGCACAGATACGCAGTATTTT.

The chain employs TRBV5-1 and TRBJ1-3; D unclear. Between the trimmed V and J ends, which lost 1 base and 4 bases, there was a span of 9 bases. This CDR3 comprises 14 residues. The germline V gene encodes CDR1 SGHRS and CDR2 YFSETQ. The CDR3 DNA is TGCGCCAGCAGCTTGACAGCGGGAGGAAACACCATATATTTT. Its protein is CASSLTAGGNTIYF.

J is TRBJ1-2 and V is TRBV9; 8 bases match TRBD1. The germline V gene has CDR1 SGDLS and CDR2 YYNGEE. V dropped 4 bases and J dropped 6; count of bases not matched to a gene: 5. CDR3 size: 13 residues. Written as DNA, the CDR3 is TGTGCCAGCAGCTTTGACAGGGGAAATGGCTACACCTTC. Translated, it gives CASSFDRGNGYTF. The entire variable domain, with the rest obtained from reference TRBV9 and TRBJ1-2, is as follows: DSGVTQTPKHLITATGQRVTLRCSPRSGDLSVYWYQQSLDQGLQFLIQYYNGEERAKGNILERFSAQQFPDLHSELNLSSLELGDSALYFCASSFDRGNGYTFGSGTRLTVV.

The chain links TRBV6-6 to TRBJ2-7; 10 bases align to TRBD1. The V and J ends lost 5 bases and 5 bases, in that order; junction bases with no gene match: 6. Germline CDR1 reads MNHNY; CDR2 reads SVGAGI (reference sequence). The CDR3 runs to 14 residues. CDR3 amino acids: CASSQTGGRHEQYF. CDR3 DNA: TGTGCCAGCAGTCAGACAGGGGGCCGACACGAGCAGTACTTC.

V is TRBV6-5 and J is TRBJ2-5; TRBD1 agrees at 7 bases. Losses at the gene ends were 6 bases for V and 1 base for J; bases not matched to a gene: 8. Germline CDR1 MNHEY, CDR2 SVGAGI. CDR3 length: 15 amino acids. CDR3 in DNA: TGTGCCAGCAGGAATAACAGGGGACCCCAAGAGACCCAGTACTTC. Its protein product is CASRNNRGPQETQYF.

This rearrangement joins TRBV12-5 to TRBJ1-3, with D maybe TRBD1 (6 bases). The germline CDR1 and CDR2 sequences are LGHNT and FRNRAP. V was pared by 10 bases and J by 0 bases, with 16 bases between. This CDR3 has 15 amino acids. The CDR3: CATRTANSSGNTIYF. Written as DNA, the CDR3 is TGTGCTACCAGGACAGCGAATTCCTCTGGAAACACCATATATTTT.